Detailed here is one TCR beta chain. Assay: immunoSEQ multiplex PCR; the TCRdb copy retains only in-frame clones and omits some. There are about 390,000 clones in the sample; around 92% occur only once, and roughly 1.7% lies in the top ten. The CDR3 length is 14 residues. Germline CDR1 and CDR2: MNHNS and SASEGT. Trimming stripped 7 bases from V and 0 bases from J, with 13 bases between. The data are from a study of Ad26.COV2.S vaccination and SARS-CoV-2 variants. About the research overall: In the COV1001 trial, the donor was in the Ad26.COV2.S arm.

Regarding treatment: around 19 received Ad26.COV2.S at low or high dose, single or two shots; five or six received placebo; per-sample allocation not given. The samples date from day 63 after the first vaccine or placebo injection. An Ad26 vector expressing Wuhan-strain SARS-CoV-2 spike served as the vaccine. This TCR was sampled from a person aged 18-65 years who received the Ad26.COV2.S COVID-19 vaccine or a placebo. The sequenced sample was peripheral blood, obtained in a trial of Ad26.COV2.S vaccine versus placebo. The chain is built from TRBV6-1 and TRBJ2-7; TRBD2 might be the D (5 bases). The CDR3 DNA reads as TGTGCCAGCACTCAAAGGGAGTACTCCTACGAGCAGTACTTC. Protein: CASTQREYSYEQYF.